One and the same sample provided the 24 T cell receptor beta chains below, sequenced in a study of post-analysis software for immune sequencing data. Regarding the study as a whole: About five TRBV segments occurring more often in patients than controls included TRBV5-6, TRBV5-1 and TRBV20-1.

These TCRs are of unknown antigen specificity. Unique molecular identifiers had been added to the TCR beta cDNA libraries. TCRdb re-derived calls from the PCR reads in MiXCR, one entry per CDR3 protein. The data contain a few hundred thousand distinct CDR3 sequences, around 40% of them singletons. What was sequenced was blood. Receptor source: a girl aged 10 to 17 with multiple sclerosis.

The chain is built from TRBV7-9 and TRBJ1-2; D call uncertain. The CDR3 loop spans 15 amino acids. Germline V gives CDR1 SEHNR, CDR2 FQNEAQ (reference sequence). With 3 bases removed from V and 8 bases from J, the gap between germline ends came to 19 bases. CDR3 residues: CASSFRFKDSEGYTF. In nucleotides, the CDR3 is TGTGCCAGCAGCTTCCGTTTTAAGGACTCGGAAGGCTACACCTTC.

On this clonotype itself: Germline and junction disagree at one end, which may indicate a read error. The V and J genes are TRBV29-1 and TRBJ2-7, with a possible D match to TRBD2 (6 bases). This CDR3 comprises 13 residues. Germline assignment: CDR1 SQVTM and CDR2 ANQGSEA. The CDR3 loop is CSVAGRTSNEQYF. The CDR3 DNA reads TGCAGCGTTGCAGGGAGGACCTCCAACGAGCAGTACTTC.

V gene TRBV24-1 combines with J gene TRBJ2-1, with 9 bases identical to TRBD2. The CDR3 covers 19 residues. V lost 1 base to trimming and J lost 0 bases; unmatched junction nucleotides: 9. Germline CDR1 is KGHDR and CDR2 is SFDVKD. CDR3 bases: TGTGCCACCAGTGATTTTGCCTCCACTAGCGGGTACTCCTACAATGAGCAGTTCTTC. It specifies CATSDFASTSGYSYNEQFF.

The chain is built from TRBV5-1 and TRBJ2-7; D call uncertain. Per germline, CDR1 SGHRS and CDR2 YFSETQ. CDR3 size: 13 residues. The V gene lost 4 bases and the J gene lost 6 bases, with 14 bases spanning the gap. The CDR3 bases are TGCGCCAGCAGCACCTTTTCGCTACCCGAGCAGTACTTC. Translated, it gives CASSTFSLPEQYF.

The V and J genes are TRBV7-2 and TRBJ1-1; the match to TRBD1 covers 7 bases. Germline loops: CDR1 SGHTA, CDR2 FQGNSA. V trimming: 4 bases; J trimming: 1 base; junction bases outside the gene matches: 3. The CDR3 is 14 amino acids. CDR3 residues: CASSSYRGNTEAFF. The CDR3 nucleotides read TGTGCCAGCAGCTCCTACAGGGGGAACACTGAAGCTTTCTTT.

The CDR3 loop is CASSLLAGSGLRGETQYF. The DNA of the CDR3 is TGTGCCAGCAGCTTACTAGCGGGGAGTGGCCTCCGTGGAGAGACCCAGTACTTC. This sequence joins TRBV7-2 and TRBJ2-5; 9 bases align to TRBD2. The V segment lost 2 bases and the J segment 4 bases; nucleotides outside the gene matches: 14. The CDR3 is 18 residues long. Germline V CDR1 and CDR2: SGHTA, FQGNSA. The whole variable domain, remainder taken from reference TRBV7-2 and TRBJ2-5, is GAGVSQSPSNKVTEKGKDVELRCDPISGHTALYWYRQSLGQGLEFLIYFQGNSAPDKSGLPSDRFSAERTGGSVSTLTIQRTQQEDSAVYLCASSLLAGSGLRGETQYFGPGTRLLVL.

This clonotype was found a few times. The chain joins TRBV20-1 to TRBJ1-1; tentative D call: TRBD1 (5 bases). Germline values: CDR1 DFQATT, CDR2 SNEGSKA (reference sequence). The CDR3 loop spans 14 amino acids. V was cut by 5 bases and J by 1 base, with 14 bases left in between. CDR3 residues: CSAVVGRRNTEAFF. As DNA, the CDR3 is TGCAGTGCTGTCGTGGGGCGGAGGAACACTGAAGCTTTCTTT.

This clonotype has at least ten counts. The chain uses TRBV6-5 and TRBJ2-1; D is unresolved. V was trimmed by 5 bases and J by 0 bases, leaving 8 bases between them. Germline CDR1 and CDR2: MNHEY and SVGAGI. The CDR3 has 14 amino acids. DNA of the CDR3: TGTGCCAGCAGTCAAGCGAGCTCCTACAATGAGCAGTTCTTC. This sequence encodes CASSQASSYNEQFF.

This chain connects TRBV18 to TRBJ2-1; 12 nucleotides line up with TRBD1. Germline values: CDR1 KGHSH, CDR2 LQKENI. V dropped 4 bases and J dropped 9; count of bases not matched to a gene: 4. This CDR3 is 14 amino acids long. The CDR3 sequence: CASSRGTGGSEQFF. The CDR3 region has the DNA TGTGCCAGCTCACGCGGGACAGGGGGCTCTGAGCAGTTCTTC.

The rearrangement uses TRBV14 and TRBJ2-1; D remains unclear. Germline CDR1 SGHDN, CDR2 FVKESK. V was trimmed by 1 base and J by 10 bases, leaving 11 bases between them. The CDR3 is 13 amino acids. CDR3 DNA sequence: TGTGCCAGCAGCCAAGTTTCCCTGGGGGAGCAGTTCTTC. It yields the protein CASSQVSLGEQFF.

This clonotype was recorded a few times. V is TRBV5-1 and J is TRBJ2-1; D is unresolved. Trimming cost V 0 bases and J 0 bases, with 7 bases left between them. This CDR3 region has 15 residues. Germline V gives CDR1 SGHRS, CDR2 YFSETQ. CDR3 sequence: CASSLGFDSYNEQFF. For the CDR3, the DNA is TGCGCCAGCAGCTTGGGCTTCGACTCCTACAATGAGCAGTTCTTC.

The chain uses TRBV29-1 and TRBJ2-7; D call uncertain. CDR1 is SQVTM and CDR2 is ANQGSEA in the germline V gene. CDR3 size: 13 residues. Trimming removed 4 bases from V and 0 bases from J, with 10 bases in between. This CDR3 reads CSVGTPGSYEQYF. Written as DNA, the CDR3 is TGCAGCGTTGGGACCCCAGGCTCCTACGAGCAGTACTTC.

This clonotype was counted a single time. V is TRBV7-2 and J is TRBJ2-7; D may be TRBD2 (5 bases). Trimming stripped 5 bases from V and 1 base from J, with 12 bases between. The CDR3 loop spans 14 amino acids. The germline V gene has CDR1 SGHTA and CDR2 FQGNSA. CDR3 sequence: CASSPQEVSYEQYF. The CDR3 bases are TGTGCCAGCAGCCCTCAGGAGGTATCCTACGAGCAGTACTTC.

The chain joins TRBV15 to TRBJ2-1, with D possibly being TRBD2 (6 bases). Germline V lookup: CDR1 LNHNV, CDR2 YYDKDF (reference sequence). V shed 3 bases and J shed 7 bases, with 13 bases lying between them. The CDR3 runs to 14 residues. The CDR3 region has the DNA TGTGCCACCAGCAGGGGAATGAGCGGGAATGAGCAGTTCTTC. This sequence encodes CATSRGMSGNEQFF.

The chain recombines TRBV20-1 with TRBJ2-3; 8 nucleotides align to TRBD1. The CDR3 sequence is 18 residues long. The trim removed 0 bases at V and 6 bases at J, leaving 17 bases unmatched. Germline CDR1 and CDR2: DFQATT and SNEGSKA (reference sequence). The CDR3 sequence: CSARDPRGPSGGRDTQYF. The CDR3 nucleotides are TGCAGTGCTAGAGACCCCAGGGGGCCCAGCGGAGGAAGGGATACGCAGTATTTT.

The rearrangement links TRBV7-9 to TRBJ2-3; tentatively, D is TRBD1 (5 bases). In germline, CDR1 is SEHNR, CDR2 FQNEAQ (reference sequence). The CDR3 loop spans 14 amino acids. Trimming shortened V by 3 bases and J by 6 bases, and 13 bases separated the two germline ends. The CDR3 coding sequence is TGTGCCAGCAGCTTGGGGCGTCAGCTGGATACGCAGTATTTT. This codes for CASSLGRQLDTQYF.

The V call is TRBV12-3 or TRBV12-4, the J call TRBJ2-1, with a weak D call TRBD1 (6 bases). Deletions cut 5 bases from V and 4 bases from J, with 18 bases between. The CDR3 spans 16 residues. This CDR3 is CASSPPGTFFYNEQFF. DNA of the CDR3: TGTGCCAGCAGTCCTCCCGGGACATTCTTTTACAATGAGCAGTTCTTC.

The chain links TRBV7-9 to TRBJ2-1; D might be TRBD2 (6 bases). This CDR3 region has 16 residues. Trimming stripped 4 bases from V and 8 bases from J, with 21 bases between. Germline V gene data show CDR1 as SEHNR and CDR2 as FQNEAQ (reference sequence). In nucleotides, the CDR3 is TGTGCCAGCAGCTCCCCGGGACTCGGGTTGTTAGATGAGCAGTTCTTC. Protein sequence: CASSSPGLGLLDEQFF.

The chain carries TRBV7-2 and TRBJ2-1, with 8 nucleotides matching TRBD2. V lost 0 bases to trimming and J lost 7 bases; unmatched junction nucleotides: 8. The germline gives CDR1 SGHTA, CDR2 FQGNSA. CDR3 size: 16 residues. CDR3 protein: CASSLAVGLVTNEQFF. Written as DNA, the CDR3 is TGTGCCAGCAGCTTAGCGGTGGGACTAGTGACGAATGAGCAGTTCTTC.

V and J are TRBV7-9 and TRBJ2-1; the match to TRBD2 covers 9 bases. Germline V lookup: CDR1 SEHNR, CDR2 FQNEAQ (reference sequence). The CDR3 is 17 residues long. The J segment lost 7 bases and the V segment lost 6 bases, leaving 16 bases of the junction unmatched. The CDR3 here is CASRTEPPSGKWNEQFF. The CDR3 DNA sequence: TGTGCCAGCAGAACAGAGCCGCCTAGCGGGAAGTGGAATGAGCAGTTCTTC.

This clonotype was counted a few times. The chain couples TRBV20-1 to TRBJ2-3; TRBD2 matches at 10 bases. With V trimmed by 7 bases and J by 9 bases, 10 bases remained unmatched. Looked up from germline, CDR1 is DFQATT and CDR2 is SNEGSKA (reference sequence). This CDR3 has 13 residues. CDR3 protein: CSVGGTSASTQYF. CDR3 DNA sequence: TGCAGTGTCGGGGGGACTAGCGCCTCAACGCAGTATTTT.

This chain uses TRBV9 with TRBJ2-1, with D unclear. CDR1 is SGDLS and CDR2 is YYNGEE in the germline V gene. V lost 4 bases and J lost 3, with 11 bases in between. The length of the CDR3 is 14 residues. In DNA, the CDR3 is TGTGCCAGCAGCCTCCTCGGGCTCTACAATGAGCAGTTCTTC. This gives the protein CASSLLGLYNEQFF.

The table lists this clonotype with a few counts. The J gene is TRBJ2-1, the V gene TRBV9; D gene unclear. CDR1 is SGDLS and CDR2 is YYNGEE in the germline V gene. V was pared by 3 bases and J by 10 bases, with 8 bases between. The CDR3 totals 11 residues. The CDR3 loop reads CASSGLHEQFF. The CDR3 nucleotides are TGTGCCAGCAGCGGTTTACACGAGCAGTTCTTC.

The rearrangement uses TRBV2 and TRBJ2-1, with no clear D. Germline lookup yields CDR1 SNHLY and CDR2 FYNNEI. CDR3 size: 13 residues. With 4 bases removed from V and 4 bases from J, the gap between germline ends came to 8 bases. The CDR3 sequence is CASSGLGYNEQFF. CDR3 DNA sequence: TGTGCCAGCAGTGGACTGGGATACAATGAGCAGTTCTTC. Full variable domain (rest looked up from reference TRBV2 and TRBJ2-1): EPEVTQTPSHQVTQMGQEVILRCVPISNHLYFYWYRQILGQKVEFLVSFYNNEISEKSEIFDDQFSVERPDGSNFTLKIRSTKLEDSAMYFCASSGLGYNEQFFGPGTRLTVL.